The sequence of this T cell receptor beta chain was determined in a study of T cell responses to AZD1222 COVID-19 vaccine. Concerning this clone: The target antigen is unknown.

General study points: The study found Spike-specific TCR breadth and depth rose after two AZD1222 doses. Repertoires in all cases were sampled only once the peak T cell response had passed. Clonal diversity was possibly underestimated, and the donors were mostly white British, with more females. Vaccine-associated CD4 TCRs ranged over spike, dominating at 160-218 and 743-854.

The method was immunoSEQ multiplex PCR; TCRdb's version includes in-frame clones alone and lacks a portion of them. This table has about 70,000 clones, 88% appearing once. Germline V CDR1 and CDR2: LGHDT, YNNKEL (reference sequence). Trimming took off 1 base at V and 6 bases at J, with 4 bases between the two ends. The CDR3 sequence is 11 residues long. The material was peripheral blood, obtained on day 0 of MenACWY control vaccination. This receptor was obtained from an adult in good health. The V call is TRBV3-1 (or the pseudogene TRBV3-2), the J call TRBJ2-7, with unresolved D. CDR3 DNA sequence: TGTGCCAGCAGCCAAGGGGGCGAGCAGTACTTC. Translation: CASSQGGEQYF.